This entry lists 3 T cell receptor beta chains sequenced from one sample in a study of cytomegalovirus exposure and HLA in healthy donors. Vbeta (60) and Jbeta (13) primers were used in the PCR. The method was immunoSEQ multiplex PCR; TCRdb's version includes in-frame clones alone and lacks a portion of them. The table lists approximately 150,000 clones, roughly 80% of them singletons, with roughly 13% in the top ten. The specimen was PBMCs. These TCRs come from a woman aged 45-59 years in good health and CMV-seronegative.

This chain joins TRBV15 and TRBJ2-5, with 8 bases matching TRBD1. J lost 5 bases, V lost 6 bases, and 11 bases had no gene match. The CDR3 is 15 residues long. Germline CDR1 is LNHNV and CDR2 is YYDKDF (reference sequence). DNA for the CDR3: TGTGCCACCAGAAGTACAGGACAGGGCGGGGAGACCCAGTACTTC. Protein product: CATRSTGQGGETQYF.

The CDR3 nucleotides read TGTGCCAGCAGTTTTTGGCAGGGGGCTCCTGATGGCTACACCTTC. This gives the protein CASSFWQGAPDGYTF. The chain links TRBV27 to TRBJ1-2, with 8 nucleotides matching TRBD1. Germline V gives CDR1 MNHEY, CDR2 SMNVEV (reference sequence). The trim removed 3 bases at V and 6 bases at J, leaving 9 bases unmatched. CDR3 length equals 15 residues.

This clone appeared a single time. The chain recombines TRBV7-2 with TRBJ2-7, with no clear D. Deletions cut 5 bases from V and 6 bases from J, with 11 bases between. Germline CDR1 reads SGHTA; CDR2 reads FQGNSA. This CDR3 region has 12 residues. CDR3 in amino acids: CASSRLYGEQYF. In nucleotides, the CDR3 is TGTGCCAGCAGCCGACTCTACGGCGAGCAGTACTTC.